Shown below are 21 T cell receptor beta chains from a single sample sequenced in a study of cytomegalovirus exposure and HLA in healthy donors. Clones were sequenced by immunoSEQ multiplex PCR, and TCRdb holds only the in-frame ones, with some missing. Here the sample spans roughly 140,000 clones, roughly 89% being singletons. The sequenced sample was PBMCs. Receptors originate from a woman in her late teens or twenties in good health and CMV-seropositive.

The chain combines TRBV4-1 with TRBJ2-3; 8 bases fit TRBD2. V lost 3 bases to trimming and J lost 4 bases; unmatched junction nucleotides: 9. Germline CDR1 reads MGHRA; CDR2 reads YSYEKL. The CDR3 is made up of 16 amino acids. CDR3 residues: CASSQQWAGGSDTQYF. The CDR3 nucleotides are TGCGCCAGCAGCCAGCAGTGGGCGGGAGGATCAGATACGCAGTATTTT.

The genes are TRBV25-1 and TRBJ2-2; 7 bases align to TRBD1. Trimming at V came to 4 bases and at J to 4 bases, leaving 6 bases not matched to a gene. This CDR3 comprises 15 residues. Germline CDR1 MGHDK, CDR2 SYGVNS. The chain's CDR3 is CASSAPSGGTGELFF. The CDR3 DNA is TGTGCCAGCAGTGCCCCCTCAGGGGGCACCGGGGAGCTGTTTTTT.

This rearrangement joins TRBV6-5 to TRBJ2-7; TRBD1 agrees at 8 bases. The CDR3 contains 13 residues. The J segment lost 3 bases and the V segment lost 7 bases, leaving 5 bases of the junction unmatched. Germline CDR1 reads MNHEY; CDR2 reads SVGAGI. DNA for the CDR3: TGTGCCAGCATGGAGGACAGGGACTACGAGCAGTACTTC. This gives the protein CASMEDRDYEQYF.

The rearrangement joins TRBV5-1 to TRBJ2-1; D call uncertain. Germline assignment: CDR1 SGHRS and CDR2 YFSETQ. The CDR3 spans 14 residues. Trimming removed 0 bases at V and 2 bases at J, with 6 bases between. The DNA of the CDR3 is TGCGCCAGCAGCTTGGAACTGACCTACAATGAGCAGTTCTTC. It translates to CASSLELTYNEQFF.

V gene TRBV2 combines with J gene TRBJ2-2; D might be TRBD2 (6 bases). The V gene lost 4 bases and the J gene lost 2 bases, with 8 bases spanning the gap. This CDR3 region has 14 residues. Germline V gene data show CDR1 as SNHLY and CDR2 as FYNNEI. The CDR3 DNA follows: TGTGCCAGCAGTGGCGCGGGAAACACCGGGGAGCTGTTTTTT. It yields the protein CASSGAGNTGELFF.

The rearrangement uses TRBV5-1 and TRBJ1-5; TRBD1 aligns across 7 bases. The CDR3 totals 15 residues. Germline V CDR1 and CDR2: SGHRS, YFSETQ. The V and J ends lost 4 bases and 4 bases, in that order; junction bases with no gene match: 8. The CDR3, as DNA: TGCGCCAGCAGCCCCTGGACAGGACCTAATCAGCCCCAGCATTTT. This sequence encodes CASSPWTGPNQPQHF.

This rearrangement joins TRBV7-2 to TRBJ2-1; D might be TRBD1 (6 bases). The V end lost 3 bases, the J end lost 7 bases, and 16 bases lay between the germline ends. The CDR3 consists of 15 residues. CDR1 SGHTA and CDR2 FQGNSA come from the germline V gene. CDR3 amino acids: CASSFGGATLNEQFF. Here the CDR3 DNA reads TGTGCCAGCAGCTTTGGGGGCGCGACGTTGAATGAGCAGTTCTTC. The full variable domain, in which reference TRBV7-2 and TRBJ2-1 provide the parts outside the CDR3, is GAGVSQSPSNKVTEKGKDVELRCDPISGHTALYWYRQSLGQGLEFLIYFQGNSAPDKSGLPSDRFSAERTGGSVSTLTIQRTQQEDSAVYLCASSFGGATLNEQFFGPGTRLTVL.

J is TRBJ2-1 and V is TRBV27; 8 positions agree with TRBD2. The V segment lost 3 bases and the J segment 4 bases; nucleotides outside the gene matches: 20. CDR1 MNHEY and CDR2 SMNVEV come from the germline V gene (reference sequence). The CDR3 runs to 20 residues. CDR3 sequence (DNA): TGTGCCAGCAGTTTGTTCGGCGGGAGGACCACCCGCCCTCGGTACAATGAGCAGTTCTTC. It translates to CASSLFGGRTTRPRYNEQFF.

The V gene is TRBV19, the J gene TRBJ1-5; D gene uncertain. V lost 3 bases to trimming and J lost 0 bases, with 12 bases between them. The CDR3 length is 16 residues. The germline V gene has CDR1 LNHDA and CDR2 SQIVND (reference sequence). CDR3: CASSMRLIYSNQPQHF. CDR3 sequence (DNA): TGTGCCAGTAGTATGAGGCTGATCTATAGCAATCAGCCCCAGCATTTT.

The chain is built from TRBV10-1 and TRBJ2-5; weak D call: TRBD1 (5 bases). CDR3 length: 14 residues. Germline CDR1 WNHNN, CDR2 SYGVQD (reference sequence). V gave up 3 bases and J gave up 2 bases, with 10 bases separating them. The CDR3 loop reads CASSDGPGQETQYF. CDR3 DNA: TGCGCCAGCAGTGACGGGCCAGGGCAAGAGACCCAGTACTTC.

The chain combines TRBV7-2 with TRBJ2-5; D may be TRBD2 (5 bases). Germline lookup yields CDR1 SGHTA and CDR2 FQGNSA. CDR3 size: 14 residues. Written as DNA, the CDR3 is TGTGCAACGCGGCTAGCTGTGATGGAGGAGACCCAGTACTTC. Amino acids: CATRLAVMEETQYF.

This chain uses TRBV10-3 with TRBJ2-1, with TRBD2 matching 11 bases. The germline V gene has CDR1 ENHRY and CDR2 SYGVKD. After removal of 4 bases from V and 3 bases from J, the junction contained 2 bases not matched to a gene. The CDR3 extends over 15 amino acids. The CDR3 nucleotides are TGTGCCATCAGTGTGACTAGCGGGAACTACAATGAGCAGTTCTTC. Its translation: CAISVTSGNYNEQFF.

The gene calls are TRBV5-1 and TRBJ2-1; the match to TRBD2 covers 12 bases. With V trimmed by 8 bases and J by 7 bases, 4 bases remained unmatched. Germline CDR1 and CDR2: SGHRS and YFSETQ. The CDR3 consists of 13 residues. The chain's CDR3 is CASKTSGSNEQFF. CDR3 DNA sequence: TGCGCCAGTAAGACTAGCGGGAGTAATGAGCAGTTCTTC. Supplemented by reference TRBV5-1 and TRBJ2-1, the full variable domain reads KAGVTQTPRYLIKTRGQQVTLSCSPISGHRSVSWYQQTPGQGLQFLFEYFSETQRNKGNFPGRFSGRQFSNSRSEMNVSTLELGDSALYLCASKTSGSNEQFFGPGTRLTVL.

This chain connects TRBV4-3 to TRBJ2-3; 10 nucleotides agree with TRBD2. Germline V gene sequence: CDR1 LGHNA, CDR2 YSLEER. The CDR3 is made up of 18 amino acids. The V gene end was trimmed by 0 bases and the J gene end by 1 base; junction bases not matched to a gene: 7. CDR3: CASSQDQLAGGRTDTQYF. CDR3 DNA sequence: TGCGCCAGCAGCCAAGATCAGTTAGCGGGAGGACGCACAGATACGCAGTATTTT.

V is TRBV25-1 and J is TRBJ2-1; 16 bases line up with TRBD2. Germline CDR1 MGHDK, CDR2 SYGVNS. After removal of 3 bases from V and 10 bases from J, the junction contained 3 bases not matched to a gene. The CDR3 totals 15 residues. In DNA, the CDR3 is TGTGCCAGCAGTGAGGGGACTAGCGGGAGGGGAGAGCAGTTCTTC. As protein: CASSEGTSGRGEQFF.

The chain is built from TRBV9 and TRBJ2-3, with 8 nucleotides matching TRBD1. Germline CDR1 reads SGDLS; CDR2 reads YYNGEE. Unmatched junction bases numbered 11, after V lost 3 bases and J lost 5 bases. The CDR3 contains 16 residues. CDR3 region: CASSGPGQGRVDTQYF. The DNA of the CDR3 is TGTGCCAGCAGCGGTCCCGGACAGGGAAGGGTAGATACGCAGTATTTT. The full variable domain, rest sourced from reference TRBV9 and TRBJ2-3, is DSGVTQTPKHLITATGQRVTLRCSPRSGDLSVYWYQQSLDQGLQFLIQYYNGEERAKGNILERFSAQQFPDLHSELNLSSLELGDSALYFCASSGPGQGRVDTQYFGPGTRLTVL.

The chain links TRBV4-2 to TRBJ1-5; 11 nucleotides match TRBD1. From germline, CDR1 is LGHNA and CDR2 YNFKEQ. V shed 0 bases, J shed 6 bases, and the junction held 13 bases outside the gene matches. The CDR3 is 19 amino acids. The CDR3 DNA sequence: TGTGCCAGCAGCCAAGAGGATTTGCGGACAGGGGGCGGTGGTCAGCCCCAGCATTTT. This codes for CASSQEDLRTGGGGQPQHF.

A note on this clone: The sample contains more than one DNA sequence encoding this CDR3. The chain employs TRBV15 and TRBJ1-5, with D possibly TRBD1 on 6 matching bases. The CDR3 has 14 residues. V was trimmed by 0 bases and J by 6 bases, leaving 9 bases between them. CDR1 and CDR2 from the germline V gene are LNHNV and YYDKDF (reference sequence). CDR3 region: CATSREGGGQPQHF. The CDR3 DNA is TGTGCCACCAGCAGAGAAGGGGGTGGTCAGCCCCAGCATTTT.

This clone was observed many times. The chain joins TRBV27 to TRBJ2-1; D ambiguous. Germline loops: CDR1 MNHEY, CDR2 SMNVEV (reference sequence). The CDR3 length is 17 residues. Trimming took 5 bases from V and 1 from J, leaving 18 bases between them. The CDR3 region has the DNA TGTGCCAGCAGTCCGCTGAACAGTATGTTGTCCTACAATGAGCAGTTCTTC. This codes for CASSPLNSMLSYNEQFF.

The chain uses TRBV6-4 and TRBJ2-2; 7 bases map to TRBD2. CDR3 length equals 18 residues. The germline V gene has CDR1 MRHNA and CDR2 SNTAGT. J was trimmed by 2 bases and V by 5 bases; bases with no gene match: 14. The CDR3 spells CASSKELARTINTGELFF. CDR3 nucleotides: TGTGCCAGCAGTAAGGAACTAGCGAGAACCATTAACACCGGGGAGCTGTTTTTT.

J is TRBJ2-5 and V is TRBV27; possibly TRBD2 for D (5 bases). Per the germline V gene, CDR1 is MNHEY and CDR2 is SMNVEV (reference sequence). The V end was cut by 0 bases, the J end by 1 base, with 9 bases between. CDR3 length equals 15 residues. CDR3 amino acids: CASSLSGLAQETQYF. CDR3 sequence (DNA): TGTGCCAGCAGTTTATCTGGTCTAGCCCAAGAGACCCAGTACTTC.